These 25 T cell receptor beta chains came from one sample sequenced in a study of cytomegalovirus exposure and HLA in healthy donors (dated by TCRdb to 2016 to 2017). Receptors were amplified or captured by the immunoSEQ multiplex PCR assay. TCRdb re-hosts the immuneACCESS table, in-frame sequences only. Its copies lack some clones; in the studies checked, an unresolved V gene accounts for under half of them, and the cause for the rest is not known. The sample records roughly 120,000 clones, 88% of which are singletons. The ten largest make up more than 2% of the sample. The sequenced material came from PBMCs. The receptors were sampled from a woman aged 18-30 years in good health and CMV-seronegative.

V and J are TRBV5-1 and TRBJ2-5; D not resolved. V lost 4 bases and J 5 bases, leaving 21 bases between the germline ends. The germline V gene has CDR1 SGHRS and CDR2 YFSETQ. CDR3 length: 16 residues. CDR3 nucleotide sequence: TGCGCCAGCAGCCAAATATTTCAGCCCGTGCGGGAGACCCAGTACTTC. Translated, it gives CASSQIFQPVRETQYF.

The table lists this clone with a few counts. V usage is TRBV6-4 and J usage is TRBJ2-6; 7 nucleotides agree with TRBD1. V lost 6 bases and J lost 1; bases outside the gene matches: 12. Germline-derived CDR1 and CDR2 are MRHNA and SNTAGT. The CDR3 is made up of 18 amino acids. For the CDR3, the DNA is TGTGCCAGCAGCCAACAGGGGCAGGGAACATCTGGGGCCAACGTCCTGACTTTC. Its protein product is CASSQQGQGTSGANVLTF.

This chain links TRBV10-3 with TRBJ2-7; the match to TRBD2 covers 11 bases. The V gene end was trimmed by 6 bases and the J gene end by 2 bases; junction bases not matched to a gene: 9. The CDR3 is 16 residues long. Germline loops: CDR1 ENHRY, CDR2 SYGVKD. The CDR3, as DNA: TGTGCCATCAGCCAATATTCTAGCGGGAGGCCCTACGAGCAGTACTTC. Translating gives CAISQYSSGRPYEQYF.

The genes are TRBV18 and TRBJ2-7; tentative D call: TRBD1 (5 bases). This CDR3 has 14 residues. V lost 2 bases to trimming and J lost 1 base, with 9 bases between them. Per the germline V gene, CDR1 is KGHSH and CDR2 is LQKENI. The DNA for the CDR3 is TGTGCCAGCTCACCATATGACAGTTCCTACGAGCAGTACTTC. Translation gives CASSPYDSSYEQYF.

J is TRBJ1-4 and V is TRBV6-5; 9 bases fit TRBD1. J was trimmed by 7 bases and V by 6 bases; bases with no gene match: 9. The CDR3 contains 15 residues. Germline V lookup: CDR1 MNHEY, CDR2 SVGAGI. The CDR3 protein is CASSRQGVYGEKLFF. CDR3 bases: TGTGCCAGCAGCCGACAGGGGGTCTACGGTGAAAAACTGTTTTTT.

This chain joins TRBV29-1 and TRBJ2-1, with 8 bases identical to TRBD2. The CDR3 sequence is 16 residues long. Trimming at V came to 7 bases and at J to 2 bases, leaving 13 bases not matched to a gene. Germline loops: CDR1 SQVTM, CDR2 ANQGSEA. The CDR3, as DNA: TGCAGCGCTCCCAACTCACTAGCGGCTCCCTACAATGAGCAGTTCTTC. Translating it yields CSAPNSLAAPYNEQFF.

The chain couples TRBV5-4 to TRBJ2-5; 7 nucleotides line up with TRBD1. There are 14 residues in the CDR3. V trimming: 5 bases; J trimming: 5 bases; junction bases outside the gene matches: 9. Germline assignment: CDR1 SGHNT and CDR2 YYREEE (reference sequence). In DNA form, the CDR3 reads TGTGCCAGCAGTCGCTCAGGGGGTATCGAGACCCAGTACTTC. It codes for CASSRSGGIETQYF.

This chain joins TRBV30 and TRBJ2-5; TRBD1 is a possible D gene (6 bases). V was pared by 4 bases and J by 1 base, with 19 bases between. CDR1 and CDR2 (germline): GTSNPN, SVGIG (reference sequence). The CDR3 extends over 16 amino acids. CDR3 nucleotide sequence: TGTGCCTGGATGTCAGGTACAGGGATAGTCCAAGAGACCCAGTACTTC. The encoded protein is CAWMSGTGIVQETQYF.

V usage is TRBV9 and J usage is TRBJ1-1; D is perhaps TRBD1 (6 bases). Germline V CDR1 and CDR2: SGDLS, YYNGEE. V was cut by 4 bases and J by 6 bases, with 13 bases left in between. This CDR3 has 13 amino acids. The CDR3 nucleotides are TGTGCCAGCAGCAAACAGGGTTTCCCTGAAGCTTTCTTT. Encoded protein: CASSKQGFPEAFF.

This clone was found once. The chain couples TRBV27 to TRBJ2-7; 9 nucleotides match TRBD2. This CDR3 has 15 amino acids. Per germline, CDR1 MNHEY and CDR2 SMNVEV (reference sequence). V lost 6 bases and J lost 0; bases outside the gene matches: 6. The DNA of the CDR3 is TGTGCCAGCAGCGTACGTAGCGGGAGCTCCTACGAGCAGTACTTC. Residues: CASSVRSGSSYEQYF.

This chain links TRBV7-3 with TRBJ2-7, with D possibly being TRBD1 (5 bases). The CDR3 is 15 residues long. Germline loops: CDR1 SGHTA, CDR2 FQGTGA. V was trimmed by 10 bases and J by 1 base, leaving 20 bases between them. The CDR3 region is CATILKDNRSYEQYF. CDR3 nucleotide sequence: TGTGCCACCATTTTAAAGGATAACAGGTCCTACGAGCAGTACTTC.

The chain uses TRBV28 and TRBJ2-1; 12 nucleotides match TRBD2. J gave up 8 bases and V 1 base, and 3 bases lay outside the gene matches. The CDR3 totals 15 residues. CDR1 and CDR2 from the germline V gene are MDHEN and SYDVKM. CDR3 sequence: CASSLLRLAGDEQFF. The CDR3 nucleotides are TGTGCCAGCAGTTTATTAAGACTAGCGGGAGATGAGCAGTTCTTC.

V is TRBV5-6 and J is TRBJ2-3; 9 bases map to TRBD1. Germline lookup yields CDR1 SGHDT and CDR2 YYEEEE. The CDR3 totals 14 residues. V was clipped by 10 bases and J by 2 bases; unmatched bases: 8. CDR3 DNA sequence: TGTGCCGGAAGAACAGGGGGCAACACAGATACGCAGTATTTT. It encodes CAGRTGGNTDTQYF.

The V gene is TRBV18, the J gene TRBJ1-2, with a tentative D call TRBD1 (5 bases). The V and J ends lost 3 bases and 2 bases respectively, with 13 bases between them. From germline, CDR1 is KGHSH and CDR2 LQKENI. This CDR3 has 15 amino acids. CDR3 residues: CASSPGTQRNYGYTF. CDR3 DNA: TGTGCCAGCTCACCGGGGACTCAACGAAACTATGGCTACACCTTC. Together with reference TRBV18 and TRBJ1-2, the CDR3 gives the full variable domain: NAGVMQNPRHLVRRRGQEARLRCSPMKGHSHVYWYRQLPEEGLKFMVYLQKENIIDESGMPKERFSAEFPKEGPSILRIQQVVRGDSAAYFCASSPGTQRNYGYTFGSGTRLTVV.

The CDR3 region has the DNA TGTGCCAGCAGCCCTCCGGTTCGAGAGACCCAGTACTTC. Translated: CASSPPVRETQYF. The genes are TRBV7-9 and TRBJ2-5; no reliable D call. CDR3 length: 13 amino acids. Trimming took off 5 bases at V and 4 bases at J, with 11 bases between the two ends. CDR1 is SEHNR, CDR2 FQNEAQ, per germline (reference sequence).

The chain couples TRBV4-3 to TRBJ2-6, with no clear D. This CDR3 has 16 residues. Trimming cost V 8 bases and J 0 bases, with 14 bases left between them. Looked up from germline, CDR1 is LGHNA and CDR2 is YSLEER. The CDR3 DNA is TGCGCCAGCTCATCGCTACAGATCTCTGGGGCCAACGTCCTGACTTTC. This encodes CASSSLQISGANVLTF.

CDR3 DNA sequence: TGTGCCAGCAGTTCGGGACAGGGTGGTGAAAAACTGTTTTTT. This translates into CASSSGQGGEKLFF. The chain is built from TRBV28 and TRBJ1-4, with 9 bases identical to TRBD1. The CDR3 extends over 14 amino acids. Germline CDR1 reads MDHEN; CDR2 reads SYDVKM. After removal of 4 bases from V and 7 bases from J, the junction contained 4 bases not matched to a gene.

The sample holds one count of this clone. The chain carries TRBV13 and TRBJ2-7, with 8 positions matching TRBD2. The CDR3 runs to 19 residues. With 5 bases clipped from V and 0 bases from J, the junction kept 18 bases outside the gene matches. Germline V gives CDR1 PRHDT, CDR2 FYEKMQ (reference sequence). The CDR3 DNA sequence: TGTGCCAGCAGCCCAACGGGGGGGGTGGCTCCCGCTAGCTCCTACGAGCAGTACTTC. Residues: CASSPTGGVAPASSYEQYF.

This clone was counted only a few times. The rearrangement joins TRBV21-1 to TRBJ2-3; the DNA was not compared with TRBD2, the D call given in the table. TRBV21-1 is a pseudogene locus. This CDR3 has 18 amino acids. CDR3 sequence reads: CASSKGVRGGRATDTQYF. CDR3 nucleotide sequence: TGTGCCAGCAGCAAAGGAGTCAGGGGCGGGAGGGCCACAGATACGCAGTATTTT.

J is TRBJ1-2 and V is TRBV4-2; D is possibly TRBD1 (6 bases). Germline V gene lookup returns CDR1 LGHNA and CDR2 YNFKEQ. V shed 4 bases and J shed 2 bases, with 14 bases lying between them. The CDR3 is 15 residues long. This CDR3 is CASSRFGQGNYGYTF. CDR3 sequence (DNA): TGTGCCAGCAGCCGGTTCGGGCAGGGGAACTATGGCTACACCTTC.

This clone was seen a few times. The rearrangement links TRBV29-1 to TRBJ2-7; unclear D gene. Germline V gene data show CDR1 as SQVTM and CDR2 as ANQGSEA. V was clipped by 7 bases and J by 3 bases, with 13 bases between them. The CDR3 contains 12 residues. CDR3 amino acids: CSAPGPNYEQYF. DNA of the CDR3: TGCAGCGCTCCGGGTCCGAACTACGAGCAGTACTTC.

The CDR3 is CASSASGSGGRDEQFF. The CDR3 DNA is TGTGCCAGCAGCGCCTCAGGGAGCGGGGGGCGGGATGAGCAGTTCTTC. The rearrangement links TRBV9 to TRBJ2-1, with 9 nucleotides matching TRBD2. The V gene's germline CDR1 is SGDLS and CDR2 YYNGEE. The trim removed 3 bases at V and 8 bases at J, leaving 12 bases unmatched. This CDR3 contains 16 residues.

The J gene is TRBJ1-4, the V gene TRBV11-1; D uncertain. There are 14 residues in the CDR3. The V gene's germline CDR1 is SGHAT and CDR2 FQDESV (reference sequence). Trimming stripped 2 bases from V and 9 bases from J, with 13 bases between. Here the CDR3 reads CASSLTPEMKKLFF. The CDR3 DNA sequence: TGTGCCAGCAGCTTAACGCCAGAAATGAAAAAACTGTTTTTT.

This rearrangement joins TRBV7-9 to TRBJ2-1, with 10 bases fitting TRBD2. V shed 5 bases, J shed 8 bases, and the junction held 9 bases outside the gene matches. Germline V CDR1 and CDR2: SEHNR, FQNEAQ (reference sequence). The CDR3 is 15 residues long. The CDR3 protein is CASSRAGGLFYEQFF. CDR3 DNA sequence: TGTGCCAGCAGCCGAGCGGGGGGGCTCTTCTATGAGCAGTTCTTC.

This chain links TRBV6-4 with TRBJ1-1, with unresolved D. Germline V gives CDR1 MRHNA, CDR2 SNTAGT. The V and J ends lost 8 bases and 2 bases respectively, with 12 bases between them. This CDR3 comprises 13 residues. CDR3 in DNA: TGTGCCAGCTCAGTTGAAACCAACACTGAAGCTTTCTTT. It is translated as CASSVETNTEAFF.